This TCR beta chain was captured in a study of T cell repertoires in cytomegalovirus infection. Notes on the study in general: Clonotype analysis showed dominance of the ex vivo response by HLA-C-restricted CMV-specific TCR beta clonotypes.

This CDR3 has 16 residues. V dropped 5 bases and J dropped 7; count of bases not matched to a gene: 6. This clonotype was seen a handful of times. Its matching antigen is unknown. TCRdb ran MiXCR on the reads and lists one entry per CDR3 protein. The sample lists roughly 310,000 distinct CDR3 sequences; roughly 28% were seen once. The specimen was cultured PBMCs, collected from culture after CMV antigen stimulation. J is TRBJ2-1 and V is TRBV12-3 or TRBV12-4; 15 bases are shared with TRBD2. This TCR came from a human donor in good health (CMV status not recorded). Some clones in this sample may be carry-over from other donors' samples. CDR3 DNA sequence: TGTGCCAGCAGTCGTGGACTAGCGGGGGGGGGTAATGAGCAGTTCTTC. It specifies CASSRGLAGGGNEQFF.